This TCR beta chain was recovered during a study of blood T cell repertoires in COVID-19. Study-level background: Spain, Italy and the United States supplied samples that represented acute and convalescent COVID-19. Nucleic acid was either cDNA or gDNA, and it came from T cells, B-cell-depleted T cells, or PBMCs.

CDR3 length equals 13 residues. Trimming left V 3 bases short and J 7 bases short, with 13 bases between. In the source study's methods: Amplifying reference gene primers gave estimates of nucleated cell counts. The data were produced by immunoSEQ multiplex PCR, yet TCRdb's version contains in-frame clones alone and is incomplete. Clonal size and the V and J genes are those of that table, whereas D and trimming came from the DNA. Among some 200,000 clones, 70% to 85% were seen once, and the ten largest hold 6.5% to 7%. This rearrangement joins TRBV12-3 or TRBV12-4 to TRBJ2-7; D perhaps matches TRBD2 (6 bases). The sample taken for sequencing was peripheral blood. This clonotype was sampled from a human donor with acute or convalescent COVID-19. The donor label of this sample is uncertain. The CDR3 is CASSFLQAGEQYF. Here the CDR3 DNA reads TGTGCCAGCAGTTTCTTGCAGGCGGGAGAGCAGTACTTC.